This TCR beta chain was sequenced during a study of cytomegalovirus exposure and HLA in healthy donors. Broader study findings: A classifier reportedly called cytomegalovirus status with high sensitivity and specificity. Specific recognition of CMV antigens was confirmed in vitro for a few chains (all CMV-associated). The study put 160 or so TCR beta chains on its list as cytomegalovirus-associated.

The donors were members of the validation cohort, which comprised 120 subjects and was separate from the first cohort of around 700 subjects. Here immunoSEQ multiplex PCR was the method, and the copy in TCRdb shows in-frame clones only, minus some. Among some 45,000 clones listed, 90% to 95% were seen once. The length of the CDR3 is 12 residues. Germline assignment: CDR1 GTSNPN and CDR2 SVGIG (reference sequence). V lost 0 bases to trimming and J lost 2 bases, with 5 bases between them. About this clone itself: Its cognate antigen is unknown.

This clonotype was obtained from a woman between 18 and 30 years old in good health and CMV-seropositive. Sequencing was done on a sample of PBMCs. This chain joins TRBV30 and TRBJ2-7; the D is unclear. The chain's CDR3 is CAWSVITYEQYF. CDR3 nucleotides: TGTGCCTGGAGTGTAATAACCTACGAGCAGTACTTC. Full variable domain (remainder filled in from reference TRBV30 and TRBJ2-7): SQTIHQWPATLVQPVGSPLSLECTVEGTSNPNLYWYRQAAGRGLQLLFYSVGIGQISSEVPQNLSASRPQDRQFILSSKKLLLSDSGFYLCAWSVITYEQYFGPGTRLTVT.